Below, one T cell receptor beta chain is given with its context. CDR1 and CDR2 (germline): MNHEY, SVGAGI. The J segment lost 7 bases and the V segment lost 8 bases, leaving 8 bases of the junction unmatched. CDR3 size: 14 residues. Adults between roughly 18 and 95 years of age took part from under 30 US areas. Per the study methods: Scientists estimated how many nucleated cells there were by amplifying reference gene primers. The table came from immunoSEQ multiplex PCR; TCRdb's copy has only in-frame clones and leaves some out. Clone size and V and J calls were adopted from that table, with D and trimming inferred from the DNA. The sample lists 490,000 or so clones; around nine tenths were seen once. The sample comes from a study of blood T cell repertoires in COVID-19. About the study: T cells, B-cell-depleted T cells, or PBMCs supplied cDNA or gDNA.

The receptor's source is a woman aged 55-70 years who had recovered from COVID-19. The chain is built from TRBV6-5 and TRBJ1-6; TRBD1 agrees at 7 bases. Material: PBMCs or T cells enriched from blood (not recorded which). This CDR3 is CASALGGINSPLHF. The CDR3 nucleotides are TGTGCCAGCGCCTTAGGGGGCATAAATTCACCCCTCCACTTT.